These 18 T cell receptor beta chains were sequenced from one sample in a study of T cells after posttransplantation cyclophosphamide. Cyclophosphamide on days +3 and +4 followed busulfan-fludarabine conditioning and a marrow graft. The repertoire was sequenced with immunoSEQ multiplex PCR; TCRdb's copy has only in-frame clones and lacks some. The sample has approximately 40,000 clones; over 75% are singletons. The sequencing here drew on CD4+ T cells sorted from blood, taken around 2,000 days after a stem cell transplant with posttransplant cyclophosphamide. The receptors originated from a female patient in her thirties or forties who received an allogeneic stem cell transplant from a related donor, was CMV-positive, and had no GVHD. The graft donor may account for some of the T cells.

The genes are TRBV6-6 and TRBJ2-7; 7 bases match TRBD1. V was clipped by 6 bases and J by 7 bases; unmatched bases: 12. Germline V lookup: CDR1 MNHNY, CDR2 SVGAGI (reference sequence). The CDR3 contains 14 residues. In nucleotides, the CDR3 is TGTGCCAGCAGCACCGGGACAGAGCTTTTTGAGCAGTACTTC. Encoded protein: CASSTGTELFEQYF.

The genes are TRBV5-4 and TRBJ2-7; 8 positions match TRBD1. Germline V gives CDR1 SGHNT, CDR2 YYREEE (reference sequence). V was clipped by 4 bases and J by 5 bases; unmatched bases: 5. The CDR3 has 13 residues. The CDR3 sequence is CASSLTQGDEQYF. CDR3 sequence (DNA): TGTGCCAGCAGCCTAACACAGGGGGACGAGCAGTACTTC.

The chain uses TRBV4-2 and TRBJ1-5; TRBD1 might be the D (6 bases). The CDR3 runs 16 residues. CDR1 is LGHNA, CDR2 YNFKEQ, per germline. The ends were cut back, 0 bases at V and 5 bases at J, with 14 bases in the middle. CDR3 DNA sequence: TGTGCCAGCAGCCAAGATACAACAGGGTATGATCAGCCCCAGCATTTT. It translates to CASSQDTTGYDQPQHF.

A single count supports this clone. The rearrangement links TRBV6-6 to TRBJ1-5; TRBD1 might be the D (5 bases). Germline V gene sequence: CDR1 MNHNY, CDR2 SVGAGI (reference sequence). With 4 bases removed from V and 4 bases from J, the gap between germline ends came to 11 bases. CDR3 length equals 14 residues. For the CDR3, the DNA is TGTGCCAGCAGTTGGGCCCGGGGGAATCAGCCCCAGCATTTT. Protein product: CASSWARGNQPQHF.

The chain recombines TRBV28 with TRBJ2-1; tentatively, D is TRBD2 (5 bases). This CDR3 spans 13 amino acids. Germline CDR1 and CDR2: MDHEN and SYDVKM. V was trimmed by 5 bases and J by 8 bases, leaving 13 bases between them. The CDR3 bases are TGTGCCAGCAGTCCACCGCCCGGGGATGAGCAGTTCTTC. Protein: CASSPPPGDEQFF.

The chain uses TRBV19 and TRBJ1-5; D gene unclear. The CDR3 spans 14 residues. In germline, CDR1 is LNHDA, CDR2 SQIVND (reference sequence). V dropped 3 bases and J dropped 7 bases, with 13 bases sitting between them. CDR3 residues: CASSIAGSGQPQHF. For the CDR3, the DNA is TGTGCCAGTAGTATTGCCGGGTCGGGGCAGCCCCAGCATTTT.

The rearrangement links TRBV6-1 to TRBJ1-5, with TRBD1 matching 11 bases. J lost 4 bases, V lost 4 bases, and 3 bases had no gene match. The CDR3 is made up of 15 amino acids. In germline, CDR1 is MNHNS, CDR2 SASEGT. This CDR3 reads CASSGGTGGNQPQHF. Here the CDR3 DNA reads TGTGCCAGCAGTGGGGGGACAGGGGGAAATCAGCCCCAGCATTTT.

This chain joins TRBV28 and TRBJ2-2, with 9 nucleotides matching TRBD2. The V gene's germline CDR1 is MDHEN and CDR2 SYDVKM. After removal of 5 bases from V and 1 base from J, the junction contained 5 bases not matched to a gene. The CDR3 is made up of 16 amino acids. CDR3 amino acids: CASSIWTSENTGELFF. In nucleotides, the CDR3 is TGTGCCAGCAGTATTTGGACTAGCGAGAACACCGGGGAGCTGTTTTTT.

J is TRBJ1-1 and V is TRBV4-1, with D tentatively TRBD1 (5 bases). This CDR3 is 14 amino acids long. Germline CDR1 is MGHRA and CDR2 is YSYEKL. The V and J ends lost 3 bases and 7 bases respectively, with 15 bases between them. CDR3: CASSHRTGELEAFF. DNA for the CDR3: TGCGCCAGCAGCCATCGAACGGGGGAGCTTGAAGCTTTCTTT.

This clone was found once. For the CDR3, the DNA is TGTGCCAGCAGTCGACAGGGGAGCAGCTCTGGCTACACCTTC. It codes for CASSRQGSSSGYTF. This chain uses TRBV6-5 with TRBJ1-2; 8 bases are a match to TRBD1. After removal of 5 bases from V and 7 bases from J, the junction contained 9 bases not matched to a gene. Germline CDR1 MNHEY, CDR2 SVGAGI. The CDR3 sequence is 14 residues long.

The chain combines TRBV10-1 with TRBJ2-5; D remains unclear. Trimming cost V 8 bases and J 3 bases, with 19 bases left between them. This CDR3 contains 15 residues. Germline V gene sequence: CDR1 WNHNN, CDR2 SYGVQD (reference sequence). CDR3 sequence: CASSNIGPGKETQYF. CDR3 in DNA: TGCGCCAGCTCAAACATCGGCCCAGGTAAAGAGACCCAGTACTTC.

V and J are TRBV21-1 and TRBJ2-3; the DNA was not used to check the table's D call, TRBD2. TRBV21-1 is a pseudogene. The CDR3 length is 16 residues. DNA for the CDR3: TGTGCCAGCAGCAAATACGACAGCGGGGGCACAGATACGCAGTATTTT. This translates into CASSKYDSGGTDTQYF.

The chain is built from TRBV5-1 and TRBJ1-1; TRBD1 aligns across 7 bases. CDR3 length equals 15 residues. The trim removed 3 bases at V and 5 bases at J, leaving 10 bases unmatched. Germline V gene data show CDR1 as SGHRS and CDR2 as YFSETQ. The DNA of the CDR3 is TGCGCCAGCAGCTCCGACTCAGGGGGATTTACTGAAGCTTTCTTT. Protein product: CASSSDSGGFTEAFF.

The chain is built from TRBV4-1 and TRBJ2-1, with TRBD2 matching over 8 bases. The CDR3 length is 15 residues. CDR1 and CDR2 from the germline V gene are MGHRA and YSYEKL. V gave up 4 bases and J gave up 3 bases; unmatched junction bases: 5. CDR3 sequence (DNA): TGCGCCAGCAGCCTAACTAGCGGCAACTACAATGAGCAGTTCTTC. Translating it yields CASSLTSGNYNEQFF.

The chain is built from TRBV5-1 and TRBJ2-7; D gene unclear. Germline CDR1 SGHRS, CDR2 YFSETQ. The V end lost 0 bases, the J end lost 4 bases, and 8 bases lay between the germline ends. This CDR3 is 13 amino acids long. CDR3 DNA sequence: TGCGCCAGCAGCTTGGGACACAAGTACGAGCAGTACTTC. Translated: CASSLGHKYEQYF.

The rearrangement links TRBV18 to TRBJ2-1, with D tentatively TRBD1 (5 bases). The CDR3 runs to 11 residues. Germline CDR1 reads KGHSH; CDR2 reads LQKENI. Trimming left V 5 bases short and J 8 bases short, with 7 bases between. The CDR3 here is CASSKGDEQFF. For the CDR3, the DNA is TGTGCCAGCTCAAAAGGGGATGAGCAGTTCTTC.

This rearrangement joins TRBV6-6 to TRBJ1-3; possible D gene TRBD1, 6 bases. The V gene lost 6 bases and the J gene lost 0 bases, with 15 bases spanning the gap. From germline, CDR1 is MNHNY and CDR2 SVGAGI (reference sequence). This CDR3 has 16 residues. DNA for the CDR3: TGTGCCAGCAGAGACCTCAGGGGATCCTCTGGAAACACCATATATTTT. It codes for CASRDLRGSSGNTIYF.

The chain couples TRBV7-2 to TRBJ2-1; 8 bases align to TRBD2. Germline values: CDR1 SGHTA, CDR2 FQGNSA. The V and J ends lost 2 bases and 2 bases, in that order; junction bases with no gene match: 2. The length of the CDR3 is 15 residues. CDR3 nucleotide sequence: TGTGCCAGCAGCTTACAAGCGGGAGCCTACAATGAGCAGTTCTTC. Encoded protein: CASSLQAGAYNEQFF.